Following are 2 T cell receptor beta chains from one sample sequenced in a study of blood T cell repertoires in COVID-19. The data were produced by immunoSEQ multiplex PCR, yet TCRdb's version contains in-frame clones alone and is incomplete. The sample gives tens of thousands of clones, 89% of which show up once; about 0.4% is in the top ten. Sample: peripheral blood. These receptor sequences come from a human donor in a cohort sampled during active COVID-19.

This clone was recorded once. The chain is built from TRBV19 and TRBJ1-3; 7 nucleotides agree with TRBD1. Per the germline V gene, CDR1 is LNHDA and CDR2 is SQIVND (reference sequence). The CDR3 sequence is 19 residues long. Trimming at V came to 2 bases and at J to 0 bases, leaving 13 bases not matched to a gene. The CDR3 nucleotides read TGTGCCAGTAGTATAACTTCTCGACAGGGCATCAACTCTGGAAACACCATATATTTT. This sequence encodes CASSITSRQGINSGNTIYF.

This chain connects TRBV21-1 to TRBJ2-5; the table's D call, TRBD2, was not checked against the DNA. TRBV21-1 is marked as a pseudogene. The CDR3 sequence is 17 residues long. CDR3 amino acids: CASSTPPSRADKETQYF. The CDR3 region has the DNA TGTGCCAGCAGCACGCCCCCCTCGAGGGCTGACAAGGAGACCCAGTACTTC.